These T cell receptor beta chains were read from a single sample in a study of blood T cell repertoires in COVID-19. Using immunoSEQ multiplex PCR, the repertoire was profiled, and TCRdb retains in-frame clones only, with some absent. The sample lists about 200,000 clones; 81% were seen once. Sequencing was carried out using peripheral blood. All receptors derive from a woman of 80 years or more with acute or convalescent COVID-19. Each CDR3 is given with its conserved first and last residue. A D gene is named only where the DNA matches it firmly. Rows give clone size only sometimes, using once, few, many, or a class for an expanded clone.

v_gene	d_gene	abundance	j_gene	CDR3nt	CDR3aa
TRBV6-1	TRBD1	.	TRBJ2-3	TGTGCCAGCAGTGAAAGTTGGGACAGTAGAGGTACGCAGTATTTT	CASSESWDSRGTQYF
TRBV28	.	once	TRBJ2-7	TGTGCCAGCAGTTCGACAGGCCCCTCTACTTACGAGCAGTACTTC	CASSSTGPSTYEQYF
TRBV5-1	TRBD1	few	TRBJ1-1	TGCGCCAGCAGCGAACAGGGGCACACTGAAGCTTTCTTT	CASSEQGHTEAFF
TRBV5-1	TRBD2	.	TRBJ2-1	TGCGCCAGCAGCCTAGCGGGACAGATCTCCTACAATGAGCAGTTCTTC	CASSLAGQISYNEQFF
TRBV7-9	.	.	TRBJ1-2	TGTGCCAGCAGCTTAGCGATCGCAGGGAACTATGGCTACACCTTC	CASSLAIAGNYGYTF
TRBV5-1	.	.	TRBJ2-7	TGCGCCAGCAGCTTGGAAGGGACTCTTCCCTACGAGCAGTACTTC	CASSLEGTLPYEQYF
TRBV19	.	.	TRBJ1-1	TGTGCGTCCTTATACTACACTGAAGCTTTCTTT	CASLYYTEAFF
TRBV7-2	TRBD1	once	TRBJ1-4	TGTGCCAGCAGCCCGCAGACAGGGCTTAGTAATGAAAAACTGTTTTTT	CASSPQTGLSNEKLFF
TRBV28	.	once	TRBJ1-2	TGTGCCAGCACTAGCGTCGCCGGGACCCCCAGAGGCTATGGCTACACCTTC	CASTSVAGTPRGYGYTF
TRBV14	.	.	TRBJ1-4	TGTGCCAGCAGCCAACAAGGGGCCGGTACTAATGAAAAACTGTTTTTT	CASSQQGAGTNEKLFF